This passage covers 16 T cell receptor beta chains from one sample sequenced in a study of CD8+ T cells in alopecia areata. Treatment here: oral pan-JAK inhibitor, 5-10 mg twice daily. Extracted from the samples, RNA was reverse transcribed into cDNA to serve as the sequencing template. TCRdb's copy holds only in-frame clones and misses some; the assay was immunoSEQ multiplex PCR. The table shows 100,000 to 150,000 clones, with around 63% occurring only once. Sequencing used CD4+ T cells sorted from blood, obtained at week 4, from a patient treated with tofacitinib. The receptors shown here come from a human donor with alopecia areata.

J is TRBJ2-3 and V is TRBV5-1; TRBD2 aligns across 9 bases. V lost 4 bases, J lost 5 bases, and 11 bases stayed unmatched. The CDR3 contains 16 residues. Germline lookup yields CDR1 SGHRS and CDR2 YFSETQ. CDR3 sequence (DNA): TGCGCCAGCAGCCCGAGGGGCGGGGGGGCCAAAGATACGCAGTATTTT. Its translation: CASSPRGGGAKDTQYF.

CDR3 amino acids: CASSFGAGGSTDTQYF. Here the CDR3 DNA reads TGTGCCAGCAGCTTTGGAGCGGGGGGTAGCACAGATACGCAGTATTTT. V and J are TRBV5-6 and TRBJ2-3; TRBD2 matches at 9 bases. The CDR3 has 16 residues. Germline CDR1 is SGHDT and CDR2 is YYEEEE. The ends lost 2 bases at V and 0 bases at J; junction bases unmatched: 4.

CDR3 sequence: CASSSTGNTEAFF. CDR3 nucleotides: TGTGCCAGCAGCTCAACAGGGAACACTGAAGCTTTCTTT. The chain links TRBV7-3 to TRBJ1-1; TRBD1 might be the D (5 bases). This CDR3 has 13 residues. The V end was cut by 4 bases, the J end by 1 base, with 7 bases between. Looked up from germline, CDR1 is SGHTA and CDR2 is FQGTGA. The full variable domain, its missing parts supplied by reference TRBV7-3 and TRBJ1-1, is GAGVSQTPSNKVTEKGKYVELRCDPISGHTALYWYRQSLGQGPEFLIYFQGTGAADDSGLPNDRFFAVRPEGSVSTLKIQRTERGDSAVYLCASSSTGNTEAFFGQGTRLTVV.

The V gene is TRBV30, the J gene TRBJ2-1; possibly TRBD2 for D (7 bases). CDR1 and CDR2 (germline): GTSNPN, SVGIG (reference sequence). This CDR3 has 14 amino acids. The V end was cut by 2 bases, the J end by 7 bases, with 15 bases between. CDR3 residues: CAWSFGEGVNEQFF. CDR3 coding DNA: TGTGCCTGGAGTTTCGGGGAGGGGGTTAATGAGCAGTTCTTC.

In this sample, this clone turned up a few times. This may be a read error: a much more frequent sequence differs by one nucleotide. The V call is TRBV5-4, the J call TRBJ2-5, with D unresolved. The V end was cut by 4 bases, the J end by 0 bases, with 1 base between. Germline V CDR1 and CDR2: SGHNT, YYREEE (reference sequence). The CDR3 is made up of 11 amino acids. CDR3 in amino acids: CASSNQETQYF. The CDR3 DNA sequence: TGTGCCAGCAGCAACCAAGAGACCCAGTACTTC.

V and J are TRBV6-5 and TRBJ2-5; D is possibly TRBD2 (5 bases). Per the germline V gene, CDR1 is MNHEY and CDR2 is SVGAGI. The CDR3 spans 15 residues. V was clipped by 2 bases and J by 1 base, with 11 bases between them. The CDR3 is CASSYDPGSQETQYF. CDR3 DNA sequence: TGTGCCAGCAGTTACGATCCGGGAAGCCAAGAGACCCAGTACTTC.

The chain combines TRBV2 with TRBJ1-5; D not certain. Germline V gene lookup returns CDR1 SNHLY and CDR2 FYNNEI. The CDR3 length is 14 residues. V lost 4 bases, J lost 7 bases, and 14 bases lay in between. In nucleotides, the CDR3 is TGTGCCAGCAGTGTATCCGGGAAGCGGCAGCCCCAGCATTTT. Protein sequence: CASSVSGKRQPQHF. Full variable domain (remainder filled in from reference TRBV2 and TRBJ1-5): EPEVTQTPSHQVTQMGQEVILRCVPISNHLYFYWYRQILGQKVEFLVSFYNNEISEKSEIFDDQFSVERPDGSNFTLKIRSTKLEDSAMYFCASSVSGKRQPQHFGDGTRLSIL.

This clone is a singleton in its sample. The J gene is TRBJ1-2, the V gene TRBV30, with TRBD1 matching 7 bases. Germline V gene lookup returns CDR1 GTSNPN and CDR2 SVGIG (reference sequence). The CDR3 is 12 amino acids. With V trimmed by 7 bases and J by 4 bases, 6 bases remained unmatched. The CDR3 protein is CASGQPSYGYTF. Here the CDR3 DNA reads TGTGCCTCGGGACAGCCCAGCTATGGCTACACCTTC.

This chain joins TRBV30 and TRBJ2-3; 13 nucleotides agree with TRBD2. This CDR3 is built from 15 residues. Germline values: CDR1 GTSNPN, CDR2 SVGIG (reference sequence). The J segment lost 4 bases and the V segment lost 5 bases, leaving 6 bases of the junction unmatched. The CDR3 DNA is TGTGCCTGGGAAGGGACTAGCGGGACCCCAGATACGCAGTATTTT. Residues: CAWEGTSGTPDTQYF.

Only a few counts were recorded for this clone. V usage is TRBV29-1 and J usage is TRBJ2-1; 9 positions agree with TRBD1. Germline lookup yields CDR1 SQVTM and CDR2 ANQGSEA. The CDR3 contains 13 residues. Unmatched junction bases numbered 7, after V lost 6 bases and J lost 7 bases. The CDR3 spells CSVGQGISNEQFF. CDR3 sequence (DNA): TGCAGCGTCGGACAGGGGATAAGTAATGAGCAGTTCTTC.

Notes on this clone: Being one base from a much bigger clone, this may be a read error. The CDR3 bases are TGTGCCAGCAGACCCGGGACAGCCTACGAGCAGTACTTC. This codes for CASRPGTAYEQYF. The chain employs TRBV28 and TRBJ2-7, with 7 bases matching TRBD1. Germline V gene sequence: CDR1 MDHEN, CDR2 SYDVKM. J was trimmed by 2 bases and V by 6 bases; bases with no gene match: 4. The CDR3 spans 13 residues.

The chain joins TRBV6-5 to TRBJ2-7, with a tentative D call TRBD2 (5 bases). Trimming cost V 2 bases and J 5 bases, with 13 bases left between them. Looked up from germline, CDR1 is MNHEY and CDR2 is SVGAGI. The CDR3 sequence is 14 residues long. In DNA, the CDR3 is TGTGCCAGCAGTTACGAGGGTGGTGTGGACGAGCAGTACTTC. This sequence encodes CASSYEGGVDEQYF.

This clone was recorded once. The chain combines TRBV6-6 with TRBJ1-1, with a possible D match to TRBD1 (6 bases). V was clipped by 7 bases and J by 4 bases, with 16 bases between them. Germline assignment: CDR1 MNHNY and CDR2 SVGAGI (reference sequence). The CDR3 covers 14 residues. CDR3 nucleotide sequence: TGTGCCAGCACTCTGAAGGGGGGGGGCACTGAAGCTTTCTTT. Its protein product is CASTLKGGGTEAFF.

V gene TRBV29-1 combines with J gene TRBJ2-5; TRBD2 aligns across 7 bases. The trim removed 5 bases at V and 5 bases at J, leaving 2 bases unmatched. Germline V gene lookup returns CDR1 SQVTM and CDR2 ANQGSEA. The CDR3 has 11 residues. Here the CDR3 reads CSVHGRETQYF. The CDR3 region has the DNA TGCAGCGTTCACGGGAGGGAGACCCAGTACTTC.

This clone was seen once. The V gene is TRBV10-3, the J gene TRBJ2-5; no clear D. CDR3 size: 13 residues. The germline CDR1 and CDR2 sequences are ENHRY and SYGVKD. V lost 7 bases, J lost 5 bases, and 14 bases lay in between. Written as DNA, the CDR3 is TGTGCCATCAATACCGGCCGGGCGGAGACCCAGTACTTC. Translated, it gives CAINTGRAETQYF.

The rearrangement uses TRBV4-1 and TRBJ1-6, with D hard to call. The germline CDR1 and CDR2 sequences are MGHRA and YSYEKL. The CDR3 consists of 17 residues. Trimming removed 5 bases from V and 0 bases from J, with 14 bases in between. The CDR3 sequence is CASSTLYTSSYNSPLHF. CDR3 nucleotide sequence: TGCGCCAGCAGCACCCTTTATACCAGCTCCTATAATTCACCCCTCCACTTT.